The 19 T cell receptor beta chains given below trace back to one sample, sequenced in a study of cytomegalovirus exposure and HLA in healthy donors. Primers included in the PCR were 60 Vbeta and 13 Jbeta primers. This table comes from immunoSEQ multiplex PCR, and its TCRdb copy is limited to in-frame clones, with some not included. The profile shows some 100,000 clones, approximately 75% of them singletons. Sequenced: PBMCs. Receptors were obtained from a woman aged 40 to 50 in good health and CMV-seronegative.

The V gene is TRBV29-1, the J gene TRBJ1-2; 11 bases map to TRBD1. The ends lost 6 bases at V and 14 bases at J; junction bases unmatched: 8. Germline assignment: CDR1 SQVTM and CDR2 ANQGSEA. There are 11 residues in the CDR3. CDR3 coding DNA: TGCAGCGTAGGGACAGGGGGGGCGTTTACCTTC. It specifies CSVGTGGAFTF.

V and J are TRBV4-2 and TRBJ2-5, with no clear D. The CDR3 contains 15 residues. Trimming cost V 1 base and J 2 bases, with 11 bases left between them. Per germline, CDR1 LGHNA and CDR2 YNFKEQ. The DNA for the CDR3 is TGTGCCAGCAGCCAAGTGTCTGCTAGACAAGAGACCCAGTACTTC. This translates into CASSQVSARQETQYF.

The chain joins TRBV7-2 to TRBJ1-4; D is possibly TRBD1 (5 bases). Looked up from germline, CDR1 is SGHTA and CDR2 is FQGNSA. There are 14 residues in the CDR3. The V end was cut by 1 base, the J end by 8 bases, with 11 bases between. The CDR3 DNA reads TGTGCCAGCAGCTTAGGGGGCGCCAGGGAAAAACTGTTTTTT. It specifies CASSLGGAREKLFF.

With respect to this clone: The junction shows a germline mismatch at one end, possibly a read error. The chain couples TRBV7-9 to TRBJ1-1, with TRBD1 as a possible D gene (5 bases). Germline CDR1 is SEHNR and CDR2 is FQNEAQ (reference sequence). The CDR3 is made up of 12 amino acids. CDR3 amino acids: CSSSFGGTAAFF. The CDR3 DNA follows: TGTTCCAGCAGCTTCGGGGGGACTGCGGCTTTCTTT.

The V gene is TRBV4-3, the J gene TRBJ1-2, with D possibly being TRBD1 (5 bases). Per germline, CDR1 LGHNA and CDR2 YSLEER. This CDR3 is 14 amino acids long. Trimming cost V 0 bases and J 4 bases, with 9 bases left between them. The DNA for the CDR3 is TGCGCCAGCAGCCAAGAGGGGGGAACCTATGGCTACACCTTC. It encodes CASSQEGGTYGYTF.

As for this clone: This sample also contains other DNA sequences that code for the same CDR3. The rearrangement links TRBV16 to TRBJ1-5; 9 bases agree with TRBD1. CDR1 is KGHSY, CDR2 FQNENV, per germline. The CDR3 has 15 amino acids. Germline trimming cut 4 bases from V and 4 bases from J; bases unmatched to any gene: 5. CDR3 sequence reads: CASSRTGGLNQPQHF. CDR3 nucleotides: TGTGCCAGCAGCCGCACAGGGGGCCTAAATCAGCCCCAGCATTTT.

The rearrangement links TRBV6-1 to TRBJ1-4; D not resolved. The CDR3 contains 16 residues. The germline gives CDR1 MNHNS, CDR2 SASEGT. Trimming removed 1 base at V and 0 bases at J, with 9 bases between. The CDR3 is CASSEVGRPTNEKLFF. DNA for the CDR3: TGTGCCAGCAGTGAAGTTGGCAGGCCAACTAATGAAAAACTGTTTTTT.

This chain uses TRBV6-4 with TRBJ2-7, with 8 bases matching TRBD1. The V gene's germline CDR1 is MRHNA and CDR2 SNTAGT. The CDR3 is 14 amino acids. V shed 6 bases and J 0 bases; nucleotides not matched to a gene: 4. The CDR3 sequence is CASRKDRDSYEQYF. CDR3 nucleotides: TGTGCCAGCAGGAAGGACAGGGACTCCTACGAGCAGTACTTC.

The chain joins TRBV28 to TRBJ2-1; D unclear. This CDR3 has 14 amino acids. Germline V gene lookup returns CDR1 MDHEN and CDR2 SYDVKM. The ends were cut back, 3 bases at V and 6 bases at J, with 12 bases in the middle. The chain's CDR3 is CASSFRLDPNEQFF. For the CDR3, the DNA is TGTGCCAGCAGTTTCAGACTCGACCCCAATGAGCAGTTCTTC.

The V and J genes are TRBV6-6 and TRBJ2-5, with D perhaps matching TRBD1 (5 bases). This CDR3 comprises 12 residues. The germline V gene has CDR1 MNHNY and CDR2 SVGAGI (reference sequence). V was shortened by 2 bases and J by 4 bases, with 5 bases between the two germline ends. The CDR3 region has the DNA TGTGCCAGCAGTTACAGGGGAGAGACCCAGTACTTC. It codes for CASSYRGETQYF.

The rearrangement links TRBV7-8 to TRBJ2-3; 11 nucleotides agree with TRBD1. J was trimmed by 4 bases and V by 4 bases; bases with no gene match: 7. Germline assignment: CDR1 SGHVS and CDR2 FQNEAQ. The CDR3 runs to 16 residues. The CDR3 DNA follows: TGTGCCAGCAGCTCCAGGACAGGGGGCAGAGCAGATACGCAGTATTTT. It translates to CASSSRTGGRADTQYF.

Here the CDR3 reads CASLPLSETQYF. CDR3 nucleotide sequence: TGTGCCAGCCTACCACTGTCGGAGACCCAGTACTTC. The rearrangement links TRBV7-9 to TRBJ2-5; no clear D. This CDR3 has 12 residues. V gave up 8 bases and J gave up 5 bases, with 12 bases separating them. Germline CDR1 reads SEHNR; CDR2 reads FQNEAQ (reference sequence). The full variable domain, with the rest looked up from reference TRBV7-9 and TRBJ2-5, is DTGVSQNPRHKITKRGQNVTFRCDPISEHNRLYWYRQTLGQGPEFLTYFQNEAQLEKSRLLSDRFSAERPKGSFSTLEIQRTEQGDSAMYLCASLPLSETQYFGPGTRLLVL.

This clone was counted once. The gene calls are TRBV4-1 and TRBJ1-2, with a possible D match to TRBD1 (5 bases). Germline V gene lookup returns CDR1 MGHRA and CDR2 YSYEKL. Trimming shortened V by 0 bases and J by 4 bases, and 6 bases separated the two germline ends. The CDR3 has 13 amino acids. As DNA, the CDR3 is TGCGCCAGCAGCCAAGAGGACATCTATGGCTACACCTTC. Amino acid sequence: CASSQEDIYGYTF.

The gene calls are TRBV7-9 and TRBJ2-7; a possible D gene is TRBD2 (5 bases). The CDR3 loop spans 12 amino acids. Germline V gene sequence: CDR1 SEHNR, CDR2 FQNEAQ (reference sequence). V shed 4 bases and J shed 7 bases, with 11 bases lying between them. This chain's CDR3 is CASSSTSSEQYF. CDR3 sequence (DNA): TGTGCCAGCAGCTCAACTAGTTCGGAGCAGTACTTC.

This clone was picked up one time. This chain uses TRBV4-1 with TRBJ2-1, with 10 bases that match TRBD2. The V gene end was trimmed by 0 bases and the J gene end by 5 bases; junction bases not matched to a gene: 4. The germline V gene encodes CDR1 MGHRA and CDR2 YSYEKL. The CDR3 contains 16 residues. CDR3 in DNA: TGCGCCAGCAGCCAAGAGTCGGGACTAGCGAACAATGAGCAGTTCTTC. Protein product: CASSQESGLANNEQFF.

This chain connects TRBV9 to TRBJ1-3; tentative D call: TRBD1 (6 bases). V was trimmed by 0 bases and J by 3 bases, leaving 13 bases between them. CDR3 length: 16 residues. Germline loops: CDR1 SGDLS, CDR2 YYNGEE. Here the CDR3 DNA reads TGTGCCAGCAGCGTAGAGCTACAGGGAGTTGGAAACACCATATATTTT. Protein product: CASSVELQGVGNTIYF.

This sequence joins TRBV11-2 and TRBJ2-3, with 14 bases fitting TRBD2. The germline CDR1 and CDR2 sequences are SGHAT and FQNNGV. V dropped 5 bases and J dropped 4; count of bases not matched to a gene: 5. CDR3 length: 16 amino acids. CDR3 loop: CASSRLAGGMADTQYF. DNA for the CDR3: TGTGCCAGCAGCCGACTAGCGGGAGGGATGGCAGATACGCAGTATTTT.

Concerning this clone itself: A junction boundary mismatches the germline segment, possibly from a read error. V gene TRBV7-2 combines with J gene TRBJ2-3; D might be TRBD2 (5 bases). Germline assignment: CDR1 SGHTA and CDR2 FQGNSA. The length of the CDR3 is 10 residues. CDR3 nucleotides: TGTGCCAGCAGCTTAGAAGCGGCAACCTTT. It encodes CASSLEAATF.

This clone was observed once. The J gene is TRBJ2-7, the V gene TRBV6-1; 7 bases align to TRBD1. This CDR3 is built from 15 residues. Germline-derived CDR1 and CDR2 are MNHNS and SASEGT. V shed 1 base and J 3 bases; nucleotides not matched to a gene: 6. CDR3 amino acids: CASSEDRGFGYEQYF. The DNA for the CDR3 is TGTGCCAGCAGTGAAGACAGGGGATTCGGCTACGAGCAGTACTTC.